The source of this T cell receptor beta chain is a study of cytomegalovirus exposure and HLA in healthy donors. Both 60 Vbeta primers and 13 Jbeta primers went into the PCR. Sequenced by immunoSEQ multiplex PCR; TCRdb stores in-frame clones only, minus some. Of tens of thousands of clones in the sample, 65% to 80% were seen once. This clone appeared a few times. The origin of this receptor is a woman aged 45-65 years in good health and CMV-seropositive. Input material: PBMCs.

The CDR3 here is CATDRGPYEQYF. CDR3 nucleotide sequence: TGTGCCACCGACAGGGGCCCTTACGAGCAGTACTTC. J is TRBJ2-7 and V is TRBV28; 8 bases match TRBD1. This CDR3 has 12 residues. Trimming took 10 bases from V and 4 from J; bases not matched to a gene: 6. Per germline, CDR1 MDHEN and CDR2 SYDVKM.